One sample yielded the 10 T cell receptor beta chains listed below, sequenced in a study of blood T cell repertoires in COVID-19. Using immunoSEQ multiplex PCR, the repertoire was profiled, and TCRdb retains in-frame clones only, with some absent. The data show 250,000 to 350,000 clones, 75% to 90% seen once. The material sequenced was PBMCs or T cells enriched from blood (not recorded which). All receptors derive from a woman younger than 30 who had recovered from COVID-19.

The chain has TRBV28 and TRBJ2-7; D is perhaps TRBD1 (7 bases). V shed 6 bases and J shed 7 bases, with 25 bases lying between them. The CDR3 covers 16 residues. In germline, CDR1 is MDHEN, CDR2 SYDVKM. The CDR3 is CASRDIRDRGGGEQYF. CDR3 in DNA: TGTGCCAGCAGGGATATCCGGGACAGAGGAGGGGGGGAGCAGTACTTC.

The V gene is TRBV9, the J gene TRBJ1-4, with 7 bases aligning to TRBD1. CDR3 length: 17 amino acids. The ends lost 4 bases at V and 7 bases at J; junction bases unmatched: 16. In germline, CDR1 is SGDLS, CDR2 YYNGEE. CDR3 residues: CASSTSRTGRGSEKLFF. Here the CDR3 DNA reads TGTGCCAGCAGCACCTCCAGGACAGGCCGGGGGAGTGAAAAACTGTTTTTT.

The chain has TRBV7-8 and TRBJ2-7; tentatively, D is TRBD1 (6 bases). Trimming removed 0 bases from V and 2 bases from J, with 8 bases in between. The CDR3 runs 14 residues. Germline V gene lookup returns CDR1 SGHVS and CDR2 FQNEAQ. The CDR3 protein is CASSLADSTYEQYF. The CDR3 nucleotides are TGTGCCAGCAGCTTAGCGGACAGTACCTACGAGCAGTACTTC.

The J gene is TRBJ2-2, the V gene TRBV7-6; D might be TRBD1 (6 bases). Germline CDR1 is SGHVS and CDR2 is FNYEAQ. V was pared by 7 bases and J by 4 bases, with 16 bases between. The CDR3 has 15 amino acids. The CDR3 loop is CASTPLGAVTGELFF. The CDR3 coding sequence is TGTGCCAGCACACCGTTGGGGGCGGTCACCGGGGAGCTGTTTTTT.

This clone is a singleton in its sample. The CDR3 nucleotides read TGTGCCAGCAGCTTAGATCTCCCTAGCGATACGCAGTATTTT. The encoded protein is CASSLDLPSDTQYF. The V call is TRBV11-2, the J call TRBJ2-3; perhaps TRBD2 as D (5 bases). The CDR3 consists of 14 residues. The V gene's germline CDR1 is SGHAT and CDR2 FQNNGV. The germline V and J ends were trimmed by 0 bases and 6 bases, with 10 bases remaining between them. The full variable domain, completed using reference TRBV11-2 and TRBJ2-3, is EAGVAQSPRYKIIEKRQSVAFWCNPISGHATLYWYQQILGQGPKLLIQFQNNGVVDDSQLPKDRFSAERLKGVDSTLKIQPAKLEDSAVYLCASSLDLPSDTQYFGPGTRLTVL.

The chain combines TRBV27 with TRBJ2-3, with TRBD2 identical over 9 bases. The CDR3 runs to 19 residues. Germline CDR1 is MNHEY and CDR2 is SMNVEV (reference sequence). V was clipped by 0 bases and J by 1 base; unmatched bases: 11. DNA of the CDR3: TGTGCCAGCAGTTTATCGATGGGTGGTGTAGCGGGGGGCACAGATACGCAGTATTTT. Translation gives CASSLSMGGVAGGTDTQYF.

V usage is TRBV28 and J usage is TRBJ2-3, with a tentative D call TRBD1 (5 bases). Germline V gene sequence: CDR1 MDHEN, CDR2 SYDVKM. V gave up 7 bases and J gave up 5 bases, with 16 bases separating them. CDR3 length: 14 residues. This chain's CDR3 is CASNTIAQGDTQYF. The CDR3 DNA sequence: TGTGCCAGCAATACCATAGCTCAGGGAGATACGCAGTATTTT.

The V and J genes are TRBV6-5 and TRBJ1-5; 8 nucleotides agree with TRBD1. Germline CDR1 MNHEY, CDR2 SVGAGI. Trimming cost V 6 bases and J 7 bases; bases outside gene matches: 8. CDR3 length equals 14 residues. The CDR3 reads CASSLGQGGQPQHF. For the CDR3, the DNA is TGTGCCAGCAGCCTTGGACAGGGCGGGCAGCCCCAGCATTTT.

The chain links TRBV4-1 to TRBJ1-2, with D possibly matching TRBD1 (5 bases). CDR3 length: 16 residues. Germline V gene lookup returns CDR1 MGHRA and CDR2 YSYEKL. The V end lost 3 bases, the J end lost 2 bases, and 16 bases lay between the germline ends. CDR3 DNA sequence: TGCGCCAGCAGCCAGGGGCCAATGGACAAGAACTATGGCTACACCTTC. It specifies CASSQGPMDKNYGYTF.

The chain has TRBV19 and TRBJ1-5; 8 positions match TRBD1. The V gene's germline CDR1 is LNHDA and CDR2 SQIVND (reference sequence). V lost 5 bases and J lost 4; bases outside the gene matches: 7. There are 15 residues in the CDR3. The CDR3 nucleotides are TGTGCCAGTAGTTCAACAGGGGGTGGGAATCAGCCCCAGCATTTT. This encodes CASSSTGGGNQPQHF.